This TCR beta chain was profiled in a study of shared clonotypes between healthy human individuals. Naivety among CD8 cells was defined by CD45RO negativity and positive CCR7 selection, thereby excluding terminally differentiated effector memory CD45RA+ cells. Every donor, a Caucasian adult, lived in Nashville, Tennessee. Profiled with immunoSEQ multiplex PCR; TCRdb holds only in-frame clones, not every one. The sample carries around 2,100,000 clones, around 96% recorded once. Regarding this clone: The antigen is undetermined.

Findings of the study overall: Clonotype sharing among donors was expected to depend on sequencing depth. Naive CD4 clonotypes overlapped across a handful of donors at roughly 5%.

With 1 base removed from V and 2 bases from J, the gap between germline ends came to 12 bases. The length of the CDR3 is 15 residues. In germline, CDR1 is SEHNR, CDR2 FQNEAQ (reference sequence). The clonotype comes from a man younger than 35 in good health. This chain connects TRBV7-9 to TRBJ2-7, with D unclear. Sequenced input: naive CD8+ T cells sorted from blood. The CDR3 DNA follows: TGTGCCAGCAGCTTAGGGGCATCCGATACCTACGAGCAGTACTTC. Its protein product is CASSLGASDTYEQYF.